A selection of T cell receptor beta chains follows, all from one sample in a study of blood T cell repertoires in COVID-19. Clones were sequenced by immunoSEQ multiplex PCR, and TCRdb holds only the in-frame ones, with some missing. This sample carries 200,000 to 250,000 clones, over 65% of them seen once, and the ten largest clones take about 2.5%. The sequenced sample was peripheral blood. These receptors were obtained from a woman aged 70 to 79 with active or convalescent COVID-19. CDR3s include the opening cysteine and the closing phenylalanine or tryptophan. A D gene is named only where the DNA matches it firmly. A row's size may be missing; if present it is once, few, many or a size class.

J	V	D	size	DNA	CDR3
TRBJ2-5	TRBV9	.	.	TGTGCCAGCAGCGCCAGGGTTCGAGAGACCCAGTACTTC	CASSARVRETQYF
TRBJ2-7	TRBV5-1	TRBD2	.	TGCGCCAGCAGCTTACGACTAGCGGTTCCCGAGCAGTACTTC	CASSLRLAVPEQYF
TRBJ2-3	TRBV9	TRBD2	.	TGTGCCAGCACTTTGAGCGGGAGTAGCACAGATACGCAGTATTTT	CASTLSGSSTDTQYF
TRBJ1-1	TRBV7-2	.	.	TGTGCCAGCAGCTTAGCGGGAGGCATGAACACTGAAGCTTTCTTT	CASSLAGGMNTEAFF
TRBJ1-1	TRBV6-2/TRBV6-3	.	.	TGTGCCAGCAGTTACCTGCAAACAGGCACTGAAGCTTTCTTT	CASSYLQTGTEAFF
TRBJ1-2	TRBV18	TRBD1	.	TGTGCCAGCTCTCCGGGACAGGGGATCGGCTACACCTTC	CASSPGQGIGYTF
TRBJ2-2	TRBV27	.	.	TGTGCCAGCAGCCTTGACAGATACACCGGGGAGCTGTTTTTT	CASSLDRYTGELFF
TRBJ2-7	TRBV6-2/TRBV6-3	.	.	TGTGCCAGCACCCCTGGGCTAGCTATATACGAGCAGTACTTC	CASTPGLAIYEQYF
TRBJ1-5	TRBV27	.	.	TGTGCCAGCAGTTTAGTAGATCAGCCCCAGCATTTT	CASSLVDQPQHF
TRBJ2-1	TRBV19	TRBD2	.	TGTGCCAGTAGTATTTTACTAGCGGGGGGAGATGAGCAGTTCTTC	CASSILLAGGDEQFF
TRBJ2-5	TRBV19	TRBD1	once	TGTGCCAGTAGTTTGGGACAGGTCTCGCCAGAGACCCAGTACTTC	CASSLGQVSPETQYF
TRBJ2-5	TRBV5-1	TRBD2	.	TGCGCCAGCAGCGTCGGACCCCCGGCTAGCGGAGTCGTGGAGACCCAGTACTTC	CASSVGPPASGVVETQYF
TRBJ2-1	TRBV10-3	TRBD2	.	TGTGCCATCAGTGAGCCGACTAGCGGGAGGAATGAGCAGTTCTTC	CAISEPTSGRNEQFF
TRBJ2-7	TRBV9	TRBD2	few	TGTGCCAGCAGCGTAGGCGGGGGGAATACCTACGAGCAGTACTTC	CASSVGGGNTYEQYF
TRBJ1-1	TRBV18	TRBD1	.	TGTGCCAGCTCACCACCCGACAGGGGGAGGACTGAAGCTTTCTTT	CASSPPDRGRTEAFF
TRBJ2-2	TRBV10-3	.	.	TGTGCCATCAGTGATTCCGGGAAAAACGGGGAGCTGTTTTTT	CAISDSGKNGELFF
TRBJ1-2	TRBV5-4	.	.	TGTGCCAGCAGCTCCCGGGACTCTTATGGCTACACCTTC	CASSSRDSYGYTF
TRBJ2-2	TRBV6-4	.	.	TGTGCCAGCAAGCTGGGTTCGGGCGGGGAGCTGTTTTTT	CASKLGSGGELFF
TRBJ1-2	TRBV6-1	.	.	TGTGCCAGCAGTGAGTTGGTTAGGAGGAACTATGGCTACACCTTC	CASSELVRRNYGYTF